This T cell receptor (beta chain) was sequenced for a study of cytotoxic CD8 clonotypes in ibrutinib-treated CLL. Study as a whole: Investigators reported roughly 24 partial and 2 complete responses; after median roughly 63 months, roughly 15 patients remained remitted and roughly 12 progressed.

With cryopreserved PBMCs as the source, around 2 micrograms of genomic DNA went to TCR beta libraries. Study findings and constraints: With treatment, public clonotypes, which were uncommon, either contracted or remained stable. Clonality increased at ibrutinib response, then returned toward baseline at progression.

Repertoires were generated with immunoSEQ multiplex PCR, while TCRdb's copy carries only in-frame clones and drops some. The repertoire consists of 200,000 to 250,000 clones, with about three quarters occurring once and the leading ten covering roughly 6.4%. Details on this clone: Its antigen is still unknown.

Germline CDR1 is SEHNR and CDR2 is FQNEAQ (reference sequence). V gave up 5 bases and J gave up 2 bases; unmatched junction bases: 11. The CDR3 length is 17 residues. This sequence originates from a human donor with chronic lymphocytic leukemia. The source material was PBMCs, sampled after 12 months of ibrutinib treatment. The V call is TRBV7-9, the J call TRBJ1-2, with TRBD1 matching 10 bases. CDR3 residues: CASSQTPTGGKNYGYTF. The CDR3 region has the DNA TGTGCCAGCAGCCAGACCCCGACAGGGGGCAAGAACTATGGCTACACCTTC.